This TCR beta chain was obtained from a study of CD8 T cells in Susac syndrome (dated by TCRdb to about 2019). Notes on the research overall: Among the Susac syndrome patients who were sequenced, clinically active disease was present in six and clinical remission was observed in fewer than ten. The study compared CD8+ T cell repertoire clonality among approximately twelve healthy donors, around 14 Susac syndrome patients and roughly 15 multiple sclerosis patients. At blood withdrawal, Susac syndrome patients were either therapy-naive, taking corticosteroids (in some cases with IVIg as well), or taking IVIg alone. The study used repertoire sequencing to test whether antigen drove CD8+ T cell activation and differentiation in Susac syndrome. Here is what the overall study found, with its caveats: Sixteen and five Susac-specific public clones were found in the total CD8+ and CD8+ TEMRA repertoires, respectively. Clonal expansion was observed in Susac syndrome CD8+ repertoires, with the highest expansion in CD8+ TEMRA cells and greater expansion in clinically active than in remitting patients. The number of individuals in the TCR sequencing and HLA analysis was recognized as being relatively small.

Peripheral blood CD8+ and CD4+ T cells from healthy donors, Susac syndrome patients and multiple sclerosis patients were profiled by high-throughput TCR beta sequencing. The Susac syndrome patients fulfilled recently defined diagnostic criteria for definite or probable disease. Bulk CD8+ and CD4+ T cells were purified by magnetic negative isolation, whereas CD8+ TEMRA cells were enriched by FACS. Blood was drawn into EDTA tubes, processed within 24 hours, and PBMCs were isolated by density gradient centrifugation. PBMCs intended for TCR sequencing were frozen in liquid nitrogen and were later thawed in a 37 degrees C water bath. The sorted or isolated CD4+, CD8+ and CD8+ TEMRA cells reached a purity of at least 90%. As regards this clonotype: Its antigen has not been determined. Base qualities were left out, and no much larger clone turns up one base away.

RNA was extracted using the RNeasy kit, and roughly 0.5 to 1 microgram was reverse transcribed with random hexamers. The immunoSEQ multiplex PCR assay, covering 54 Vbeta and 13 Jbeta segments, was used to amplify TCR beta CDR3 regions. To correct PCR amplification bias, a synthetic template baseline was used for both primer optimization and computational correction. The authors processed their data as follows. Reads were annotated to V, D and J genes according to IMGT and were analyzed with immunoSEQ Analyzer, with only productive sequences retained. Clonality was calculated as one minus the Shannon entropy normalized by log2 of the number of productive unique sequences. For each patient and control, public and private clones were evaluated among the 100 most prevalent clones. Susac-specific clones were defined as absent from healthy and MS cohorts, over a thousand published viral clones and other ImmuneACCESS disease sequences. Using fastp at Q25 and MiXCR, TCRdb reprocessed the public reads and kept productive beta chains. Each CDR3 protein gets just one entry, which takes the most common genes and DNA from the rows behind it. Here the V and J calls rest on TCRdb's processing, not on the authors' analysis. In all, the sample holds around 130,000 distinct CDR3 sequences, and roughly 94% of those were seen once. Jointly, the top ten make up more than 0.25% of the sample.

CDR1 LNHDA and CDR2 SQIVND were looked up in the germline V gene (reference sequence). The V end loses 5 bases and the J end loses 0 bases, and a stretch of 8 bases separates them. From the cysteine up to the phenylalanine, the CDR3 has a length of 14 residues. CDR3 DNA is the only sequence kept; it has 42 bases, read in frame from the first base. The chain links TRBV19 with TRBJ2-1; there is no confident call for the D gene. The source of this sequence is a human donor with Susac syndrome. The sequenced sample was CD8+ T cells from PBMCs. The CDR3 protein sequence reads: CASSGLASYNEQFF. The nucleotides read TGTGCCAGTAGTGGGCTGGCCTCCTACAATGAGCAGTTCTTC.